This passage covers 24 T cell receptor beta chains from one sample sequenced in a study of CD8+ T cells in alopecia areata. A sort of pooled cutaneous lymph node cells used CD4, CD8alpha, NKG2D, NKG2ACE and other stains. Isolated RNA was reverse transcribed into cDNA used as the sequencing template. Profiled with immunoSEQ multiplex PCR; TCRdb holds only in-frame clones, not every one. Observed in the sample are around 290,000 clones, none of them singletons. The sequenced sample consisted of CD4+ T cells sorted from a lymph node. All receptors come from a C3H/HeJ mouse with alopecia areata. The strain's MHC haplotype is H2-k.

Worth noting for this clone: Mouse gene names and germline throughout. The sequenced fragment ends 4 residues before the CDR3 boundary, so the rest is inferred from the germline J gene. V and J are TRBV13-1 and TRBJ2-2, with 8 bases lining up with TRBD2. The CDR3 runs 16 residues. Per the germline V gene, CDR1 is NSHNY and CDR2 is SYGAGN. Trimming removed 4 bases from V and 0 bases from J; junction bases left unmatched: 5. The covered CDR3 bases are TGTGCCAGCAGTCCCGGGACTGGTACAAACACCGGG. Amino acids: CASSPGTGTNTG. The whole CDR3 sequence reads CASSPGTGTNTGQLYF.

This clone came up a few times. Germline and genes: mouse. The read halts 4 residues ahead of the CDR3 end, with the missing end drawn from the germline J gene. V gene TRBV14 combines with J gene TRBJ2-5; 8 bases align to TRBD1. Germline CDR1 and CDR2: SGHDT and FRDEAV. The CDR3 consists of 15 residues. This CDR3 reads CASSLTQGARDTQYF. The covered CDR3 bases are TGTGCCAGCAGTTTAACGCAGGGGGCGCGAGAC.

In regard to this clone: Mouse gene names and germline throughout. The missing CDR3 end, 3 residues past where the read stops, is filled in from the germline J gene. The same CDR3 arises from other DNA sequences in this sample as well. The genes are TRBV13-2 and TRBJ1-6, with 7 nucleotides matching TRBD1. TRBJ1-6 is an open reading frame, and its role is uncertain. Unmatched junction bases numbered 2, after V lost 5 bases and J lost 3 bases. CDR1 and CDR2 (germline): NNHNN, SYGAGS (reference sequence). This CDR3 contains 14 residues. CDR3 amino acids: CASGRQGYNSPLYF. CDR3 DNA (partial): TGTGCCAGCGGGCGACAGGGCTATAATTCGCCC.

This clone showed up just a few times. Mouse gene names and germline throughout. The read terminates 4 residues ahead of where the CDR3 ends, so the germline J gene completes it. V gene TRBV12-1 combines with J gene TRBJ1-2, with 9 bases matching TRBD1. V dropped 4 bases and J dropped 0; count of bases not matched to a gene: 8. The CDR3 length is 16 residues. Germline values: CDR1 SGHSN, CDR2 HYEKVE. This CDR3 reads CASSASGTGTNSDYTF. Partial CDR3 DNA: TGTGCCAGCTCCGCATCCGGGACAGGGACAAACTCC.

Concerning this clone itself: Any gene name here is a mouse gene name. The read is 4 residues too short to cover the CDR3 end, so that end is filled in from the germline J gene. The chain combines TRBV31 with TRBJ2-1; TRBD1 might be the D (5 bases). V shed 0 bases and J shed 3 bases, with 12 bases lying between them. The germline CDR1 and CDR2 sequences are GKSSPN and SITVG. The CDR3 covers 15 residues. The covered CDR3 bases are TGTGCCTGGAGTCTAGTCAGGGCCCTCTATGCT. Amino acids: CAWSLVRALYA. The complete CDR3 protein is CAWSLVRALYAEQFF.

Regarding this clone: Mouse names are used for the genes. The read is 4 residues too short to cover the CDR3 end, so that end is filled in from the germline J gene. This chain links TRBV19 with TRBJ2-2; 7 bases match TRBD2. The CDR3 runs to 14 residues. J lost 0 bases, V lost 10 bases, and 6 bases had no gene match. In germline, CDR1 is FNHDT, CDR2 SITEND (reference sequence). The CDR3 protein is CALPGGTNTGQLYF. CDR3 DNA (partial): TGTGCCCTCCCGGGGGGGACAAACACCGGG.

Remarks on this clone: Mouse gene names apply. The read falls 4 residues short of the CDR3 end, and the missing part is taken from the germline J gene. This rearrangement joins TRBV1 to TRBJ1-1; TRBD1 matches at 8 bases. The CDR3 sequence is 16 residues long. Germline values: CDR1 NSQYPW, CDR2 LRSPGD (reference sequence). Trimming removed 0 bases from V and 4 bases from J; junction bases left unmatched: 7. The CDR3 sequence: CTCSADEGGTGTEVFF. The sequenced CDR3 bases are TGCACCTGCAGTGCAGATGAGGGTGGGACAGGCACA. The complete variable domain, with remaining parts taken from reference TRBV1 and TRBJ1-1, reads VTLLEQNPRWRLVPRGQAVNLRCILKNSQYPWMSWYQQDLQKQLQWLFTLRSPGDKEVKSLPGADYLATRVTDTELRLQVANMSQGRTLYCTCSADEGGTGTEVFFGKGTRLTVV.

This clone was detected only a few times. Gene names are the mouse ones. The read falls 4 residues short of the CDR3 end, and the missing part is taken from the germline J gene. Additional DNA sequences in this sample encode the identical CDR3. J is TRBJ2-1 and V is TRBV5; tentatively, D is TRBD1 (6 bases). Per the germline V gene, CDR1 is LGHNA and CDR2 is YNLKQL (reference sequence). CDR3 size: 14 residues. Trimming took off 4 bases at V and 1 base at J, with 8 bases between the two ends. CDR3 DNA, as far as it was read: TGTGCCAGCAGCCCGGGACAAAACTATGCT. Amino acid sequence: CASSPGQNYA. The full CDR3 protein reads CASSPGQNYAEQFF.

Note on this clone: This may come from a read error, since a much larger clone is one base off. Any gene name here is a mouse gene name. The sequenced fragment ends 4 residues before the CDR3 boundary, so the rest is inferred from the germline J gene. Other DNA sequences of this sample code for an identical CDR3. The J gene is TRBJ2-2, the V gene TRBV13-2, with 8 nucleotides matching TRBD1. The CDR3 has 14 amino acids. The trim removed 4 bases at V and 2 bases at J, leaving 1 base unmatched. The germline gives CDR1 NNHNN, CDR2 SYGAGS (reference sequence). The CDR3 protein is CASGRTGNTGQLYF. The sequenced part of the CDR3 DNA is TGTGCCAGCGGTCGGACAGGGAACACCGGG.

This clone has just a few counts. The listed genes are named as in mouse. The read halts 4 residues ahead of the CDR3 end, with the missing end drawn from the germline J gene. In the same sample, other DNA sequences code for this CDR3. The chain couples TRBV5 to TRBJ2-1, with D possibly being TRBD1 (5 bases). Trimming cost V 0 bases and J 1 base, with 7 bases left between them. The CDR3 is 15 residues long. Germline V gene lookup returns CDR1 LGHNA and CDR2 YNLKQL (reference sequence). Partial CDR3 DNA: TGTGCCAGCAGCCAAGAAACAGGAAACTATGCT. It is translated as CASSQETGNYA. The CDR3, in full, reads CASSQETGNYAEQFF.

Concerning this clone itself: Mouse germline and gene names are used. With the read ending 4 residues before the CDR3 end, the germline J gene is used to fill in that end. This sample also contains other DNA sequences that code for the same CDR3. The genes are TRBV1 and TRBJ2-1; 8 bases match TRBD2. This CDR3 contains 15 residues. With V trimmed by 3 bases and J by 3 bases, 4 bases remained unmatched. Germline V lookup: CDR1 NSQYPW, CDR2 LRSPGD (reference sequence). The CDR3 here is CTCSAGGGGYAEQFF. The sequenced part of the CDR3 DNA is TGCACCTGCAGTGCCGGTGGGGGGGGCTATGCT.

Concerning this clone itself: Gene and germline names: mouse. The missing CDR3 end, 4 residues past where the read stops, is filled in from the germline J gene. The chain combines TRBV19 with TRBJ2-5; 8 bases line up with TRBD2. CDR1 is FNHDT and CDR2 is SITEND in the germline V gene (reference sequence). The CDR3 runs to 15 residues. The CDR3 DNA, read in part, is TGTGCCAGCAGTATGGGGCTGGGGGGAGGAGAC. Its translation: CASSMGLGGGD. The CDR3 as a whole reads CASSMGLGGGDTQYF.

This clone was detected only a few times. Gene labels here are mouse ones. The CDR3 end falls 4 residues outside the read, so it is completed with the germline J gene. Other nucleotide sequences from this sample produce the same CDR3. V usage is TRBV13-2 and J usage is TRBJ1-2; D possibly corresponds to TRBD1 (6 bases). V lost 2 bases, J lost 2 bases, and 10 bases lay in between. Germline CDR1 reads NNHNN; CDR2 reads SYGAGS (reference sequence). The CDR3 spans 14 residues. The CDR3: CASGDRGLNSDYTF. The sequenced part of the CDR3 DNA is TGTGCCAGCGGTGACAGGGGTCTCAACTCC.

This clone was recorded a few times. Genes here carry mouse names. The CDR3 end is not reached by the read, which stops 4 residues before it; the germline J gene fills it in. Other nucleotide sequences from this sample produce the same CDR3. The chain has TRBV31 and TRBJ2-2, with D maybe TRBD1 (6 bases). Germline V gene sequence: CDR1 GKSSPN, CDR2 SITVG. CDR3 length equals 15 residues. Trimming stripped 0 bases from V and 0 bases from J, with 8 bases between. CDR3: CAWSLGTSNTGQLYF. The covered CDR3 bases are TGTGCCTGGAGTCTTGGGACATCAAACACCGGG.

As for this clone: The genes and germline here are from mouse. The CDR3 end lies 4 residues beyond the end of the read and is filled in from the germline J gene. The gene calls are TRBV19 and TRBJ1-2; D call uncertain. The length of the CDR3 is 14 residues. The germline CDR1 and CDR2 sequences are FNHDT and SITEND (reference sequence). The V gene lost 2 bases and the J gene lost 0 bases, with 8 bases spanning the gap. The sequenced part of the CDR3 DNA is TGTGCCAGCAGTATTAAAAATGCAAACTCC. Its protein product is CASSIKNANS. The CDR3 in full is CASSIKNANSDYTF.

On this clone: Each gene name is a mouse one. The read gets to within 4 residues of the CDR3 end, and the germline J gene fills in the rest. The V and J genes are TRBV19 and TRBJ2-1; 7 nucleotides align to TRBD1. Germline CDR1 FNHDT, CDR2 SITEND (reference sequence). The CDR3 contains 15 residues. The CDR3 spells CASSPPGGAIAEQFF. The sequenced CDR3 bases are TGTGCCAGCAGCCCCCCAGGGGGAGCGATCGCT.

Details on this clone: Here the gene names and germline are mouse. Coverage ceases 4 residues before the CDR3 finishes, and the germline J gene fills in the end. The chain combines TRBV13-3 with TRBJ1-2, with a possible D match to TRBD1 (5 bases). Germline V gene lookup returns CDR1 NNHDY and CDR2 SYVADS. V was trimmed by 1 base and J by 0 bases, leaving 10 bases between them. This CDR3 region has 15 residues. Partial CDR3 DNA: TGTGCCAGCAGTGATACCAGGGTTGCAAACTCC. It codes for CASSDTRVANS. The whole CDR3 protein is CASSDTRVANSDYTF.

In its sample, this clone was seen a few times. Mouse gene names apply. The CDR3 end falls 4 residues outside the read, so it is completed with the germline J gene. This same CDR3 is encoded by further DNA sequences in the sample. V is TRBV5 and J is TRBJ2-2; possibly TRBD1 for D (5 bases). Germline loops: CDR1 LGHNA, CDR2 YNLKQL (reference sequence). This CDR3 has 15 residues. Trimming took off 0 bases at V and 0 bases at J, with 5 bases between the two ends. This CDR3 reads CASSQEGANTGQLYF. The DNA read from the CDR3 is TGTGCCAGCAGCCAAGAAGGGGCAAACACCGGG.

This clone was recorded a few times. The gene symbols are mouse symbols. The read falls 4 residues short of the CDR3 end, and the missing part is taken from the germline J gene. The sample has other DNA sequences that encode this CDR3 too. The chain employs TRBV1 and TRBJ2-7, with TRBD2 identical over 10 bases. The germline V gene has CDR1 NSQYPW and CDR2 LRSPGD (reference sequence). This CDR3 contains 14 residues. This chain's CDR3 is CTCSAPTGGYEQYF. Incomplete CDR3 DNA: TGCACCTGCAGTGCCCCGACTGGGGGGTAT.

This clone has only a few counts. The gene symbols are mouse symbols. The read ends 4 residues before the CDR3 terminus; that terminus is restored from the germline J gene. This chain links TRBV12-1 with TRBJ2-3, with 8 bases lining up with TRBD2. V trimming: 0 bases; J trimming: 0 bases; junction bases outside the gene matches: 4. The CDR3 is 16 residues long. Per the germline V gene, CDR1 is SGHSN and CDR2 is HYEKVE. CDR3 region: CASSLDAGGSAETLYF. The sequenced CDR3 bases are TGTGCCAGCTCTCTCGACGCTGGGGGGAGTGCAGAA. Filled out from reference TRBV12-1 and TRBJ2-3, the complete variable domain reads DSGVVQSPRHIIKEKGGRSVLTCIPISGHSNVVWYQQTLGKELKFLIQHYEKVERDKGFLPSRFSVQQFDDYHSEMNMSALELEDSAMYFCASSLDAGGSAETLYFGSGTRLTVL.

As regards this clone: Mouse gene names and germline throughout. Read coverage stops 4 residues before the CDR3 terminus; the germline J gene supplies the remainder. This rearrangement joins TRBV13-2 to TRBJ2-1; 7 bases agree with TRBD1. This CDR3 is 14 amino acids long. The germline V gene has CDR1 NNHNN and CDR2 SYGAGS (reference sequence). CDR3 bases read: TGTGCCAGCGGTGAGAAGACAGGGATGGCT. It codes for CASGEKTGMA. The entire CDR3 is CASGEKTGMAEQFF.

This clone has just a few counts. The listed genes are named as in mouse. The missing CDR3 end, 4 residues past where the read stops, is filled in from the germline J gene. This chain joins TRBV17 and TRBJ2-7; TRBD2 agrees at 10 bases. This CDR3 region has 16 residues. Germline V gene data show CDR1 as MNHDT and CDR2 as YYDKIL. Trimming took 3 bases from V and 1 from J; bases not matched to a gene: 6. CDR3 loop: CASSSSGGALSYEQYF. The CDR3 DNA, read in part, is TGTGCTAGCAGTAGCTCTGGGGGGGCGCTTTCCTAT.

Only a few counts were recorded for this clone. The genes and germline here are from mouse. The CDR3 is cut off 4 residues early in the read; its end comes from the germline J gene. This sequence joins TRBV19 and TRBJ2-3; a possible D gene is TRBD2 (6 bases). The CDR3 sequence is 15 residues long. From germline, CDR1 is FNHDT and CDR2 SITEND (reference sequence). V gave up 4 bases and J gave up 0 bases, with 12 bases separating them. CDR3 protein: CASSPDWTSAETLYF. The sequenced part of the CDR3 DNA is TGTGCCAGCAGTCCAGACTGGACTAGTGCAGAA.

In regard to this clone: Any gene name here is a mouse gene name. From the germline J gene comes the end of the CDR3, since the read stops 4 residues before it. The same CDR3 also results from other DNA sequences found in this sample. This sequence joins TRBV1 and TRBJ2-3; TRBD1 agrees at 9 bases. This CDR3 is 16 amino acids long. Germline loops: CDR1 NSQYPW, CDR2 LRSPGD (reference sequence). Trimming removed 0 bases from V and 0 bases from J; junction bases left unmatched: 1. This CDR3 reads CTCSAEQGASAETLYF. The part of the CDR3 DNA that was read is TGCACCTGCAGTGCAGAACAGGGGGCTAGTGCAGAA.